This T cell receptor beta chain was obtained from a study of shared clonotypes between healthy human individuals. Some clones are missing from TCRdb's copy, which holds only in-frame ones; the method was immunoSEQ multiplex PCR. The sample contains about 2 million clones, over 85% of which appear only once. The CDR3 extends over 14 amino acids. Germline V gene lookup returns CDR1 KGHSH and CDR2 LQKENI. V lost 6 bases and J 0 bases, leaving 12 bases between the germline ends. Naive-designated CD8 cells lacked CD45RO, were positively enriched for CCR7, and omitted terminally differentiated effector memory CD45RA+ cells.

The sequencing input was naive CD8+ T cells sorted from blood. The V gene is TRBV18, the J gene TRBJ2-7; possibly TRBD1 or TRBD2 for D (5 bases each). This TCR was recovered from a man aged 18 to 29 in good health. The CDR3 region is CASSSRDDSYEQYF. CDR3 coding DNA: TGTGCCAGCTCGTCCCGGGACGACTCCTACGAGCAGTACTTC.